The T cell receptor (beta chain) under discussion was sequenced for a study of T cells in Graves' hyperthyroidism and ophthalmopathy. Study-wide points: Most thyroid clonotypes expanded above 0.001 were also detected in blood.

This clonotype was counted at least ten times. The target antigen is unknown. Amplified regions were TCR beta CDR3 sequences from RNA transcripts. HTBI primers were the set used in a first-round RT-PCR of the TCR CDR3. TCRdb fed the multiplex PCR reads into MiXCR, producing one record per CDR3 protein. The data show 480,000 or so distinct CDR3 sequences, 35% to 50% seen once. Deletions cut 5 bases from V and 7 bases from J, with 18 bases between. The CDR3 totals 15 residues. Per germline, CDR1 SGHDT and CDR2 YYEEEE. Sequencing was performed on peripheral blood or thyroid tissue (not recorded which). The rearrangement joins TRBV5-6 to TRBJ1-4, with D possibly being TRBD1 (6 bases). The sequence was obtained from an adult woman with Graves' disease, either hyperthyroidism or ophthalmopathy (not recorded which). CDR3 sequence: CASRVSGTSIEKLFF. The CDR3 DNA sequence: TGTGCCAGCAGAGTATCCGGGACATCAATTGAAAAACTGTTTTTT.